Described below is a single T cell receptor (beta chain) sequence and its context. Its antigen is unidentified. Assay runs were performed at deep level. Assay: immunoSEQ multiplex PCR; the TCRdb copy retains only in-frame clones and omits some. The table lists 2 million to 2.5 million clones, more than 80% of them singletons. Germline CDR1 and CDR2: MNHNS and SASEGT. The V and J ends lost 4 bases and 7 bases respectively, with 13 bases between them. CDR3 size: 13 residues. The sample originates from a study of shared clonotypes between healthy human individuals. General study findings and limits: Some naive CD4 clonotypes, around 4.7%, turned up in common across a few donors.

Sequenced sample: naive CD4+ T cells from PBMCs. Specified subset: CD45RA+ positively selected. The chain joins TRBV6-1 to TRBJ1-2; D perhaps matches TRBD1 (5 bases). This clonotype originated in a man aged 18 to 29 in good health. Some clones in this sample may be carry-over from other donors' samples. The CDR3 DNA reads TGTGCCAGCAGTGTGCAGGGAGGTCGTGGCTACACCTTC. Translation gives CASSVQGGRGYTF.